Sequencing of this T cell receptor (beta chain) was carried out in a study of tumor-infiltrating lymphocytes in primary liver carcinoma (TCRdb year 2017). Regarding the study in general: Of the five patients (three men and two women, aged 30 to 69 years), four had hepatocellular carcinoma and one had combined HCC and intrahepatic cholangiocarcinoma. The five patients had tumors of stage T1-T3 N0M0, with maximum diameters ranging from about 4 to 11 cm. Each sample produced roughly 3.65 to 7.5 million productive TCRbeta reads, and read depth showed no significant difference between tissue types. For each liver tumor, the study sampled five regions along with adjacent normal tissue and blood, and applied TCRbeta repertoire sequencing, expression microarrays and whole-exome sequencing. A total of some 35 specimens from 5 patients underwent TCRbeta repertoire sequencing, comprising around 25 tumor regions, 5 adjacent noncancerous liver tissues and 5 peripheral blood samples. Agilent mRNA microarray profiling was performed on the 25 tumor region samples to relate TCRbeta repertoire diversity to the local molecular phenotype. High reproducibility was observed for the technical replicate repertoires, with mean shared-clone rates approximately 0.9 and correlation coefficients above 0.95.

The germline V gene sets CDR1 to MGHRA and CDR2 to YSYEKL. From cysteine to phenylalanine, the CDR3 is 14 amino acids long. Just the 42-base CDR3 DNA is kept, in frame starting at base 1. General findings and caveats noted by the study authors: With just a few patients in the study, the authors point out that the findings should be validated in a larger study. Because the samples were bulk and unsorted, CD4+ and CD8+ T cell repertoires could not be compared. Consistent with antigen-driven expansion, pairs of tumor regions showed higher repertoire overlap (mean roughly 35%) than either tumor-adjacent pairs (around 17%) or tumor-blood pairs (around 14%). Only about 7.5-25% of top clones were found in all five regions of a tumor, suggesting spatial heterogeneity of tumor-infiltrating T cells. The top 250 clones made up a significantly larger repertoire fraction in tumors than in blood (p = 0.039). Because sequencing covered only the TCR beta chain and unpaired alpha chains were not captured, true repertoire diversity is likely underestimated.

Starting from 500 to 600 ng total RNA, TCRbeta-specific cDNA was produced by reverse transcription with a constant-region primer and ProtoScript II reverse transcriptase. The TCRbeta libraries were prepared through three rounds of nested multiplex PCR following a slightly modified ARM-PCR procedure. Each of the first two PCR rounds ran for approximately 10 cycles using multiplex TRBV1-TRBV30 forward primers together with a Cbeta reverse primer. A final 25-cycle PCR with Deep VentR polymerase added sample barcodes and Illumina adapters. Before sequencing, amplicons of 200-500 bp were purified from gel using a QIAquick gel extraction kit. The TCRbeta amplicons were sequenced with 250-bp paired-end reads on an Illumina HiSeq 2500. The study's processing was this. Quality trimming of reads was performed with Trimmomatic v0.33, and paired reads were merged with FLASH v1.2.11 so that full CDR3 sequences could be recovered. MiGEC v1.2.1b assigned V, D and J germline segments to the rearranged TCRbeta sequences. Clonotype statistics, along with Shannon-Wiener diversity indices, were calculated using VDJtools v1.0.0. Except for diversity analysis, only the 250 most abundant clonotypes of each sample were used in subsequent analyses to reduce sampling bias. TCRdb reprocessing: public reads trimmed at Q25 with fastp, clones called with MiXCR, in-frame beta chains kept. A single entry per CDR3 protein holds the most common genes and DNA from its merged rows. These V and J calls rely on TCRdb rather than the paper's analysis. The sample table records fewer than 75,000 distinct CDR3 sequences; around 69% of these occur just once. Roughly 40% of the sample rests with the top ten.

Without any cell sorting, total RNA and DNA were extracted together from around 20-30 mg of bulk tissue using the AllPrep DNA/RNA mini kit. Five patients with histopathologically diagnosed primary liver carcinoma underwent surgical resection in China between November 2015 and March 2016. At the time of sampling, the patients were treatment-naive and had chronic HBV infection. Each tumor was sampled at five spatially separated regions: the superior, inferior, left-lateral and right-lateral poles and the tumor centre. More than 85% viable tumor cells were found by histology in every tumor sample. Fresh tumor and adjacent tissue pieces were bisected, with one half stored in RNAlater at -80 degrees C and the other half sent for histology. Notes on this clonotype: No cognate antigen has been identified for it. Mismatch with germline at one junction end may stem from a read error.

The sequenced sample was liver tumor tissue from sampling region 4. The sample's cell subset or site label is to be understood as: tumor region T4, right-lateral pole. This clonotype originated in a man aged 35-49 years with primary liver carcinoma and hepatitis B virus infection. The chain is assembled from TRBV4-1 and TRBJ1-5; there is no confident call for the D gene. The nucleotide sequence is given as TGTGCCAGCAGCCAACCCAACGCGCCCGTGGCCCAGCATTTT. Its protein product is CASSQPNAPVAQHF.